This entry concerns a single TCR beta chain. Germline CDR1 SGHAT, CDR2 FQDESV (reference sequence). V was shortened by 1 base and J by 7 bases, with 4 bases between the two germline ends. CDR3 length: 12 residues. The data originate from a study of control samples from healthy donors and cancer patients. Data came from immunoSEQ multiplex PCR; TCRdb stores just in-frame clones and leaves some out. The sample carries more than 85,000 clones, roughly 84% recorded once. The receptor comes from a man between 65 and 85 years old with lung cancer. Sequenced input: PBMCs. The V and J genes are TRBV11-1 and TRBJ1-4; D is unresolved. CDR3 in DNA: TGTGCCAGCAGCTTAGATCGTGAAAAACTGTTTTTT. Translating gives CASSLDREKLFF.